The next 31 T cell receptor beta chains were all read from a single sample in a study of T-cell memory formation after mild COVID-19. Using its own MiXCR run on the 5' RACE reads, TCRdb lists one record per CDR3 protein. Here the sample spans about 210,000 distinct CDR3 sequences, about 10% being singletons. Source material: PBMCs or a T cell subset sorted from them (not recorded which). The receptors come from a man aged 18 to 30 who had mild COVID-19 (a few samples of this study predate the infection). Cell type and time point are not known.

This chain connects TRBV5-6 to TRBJ2-7, with TRBD1 matching 9 bases. V lost 2 bases, J lost 4 bases, and 10 bases stayed unmatched. The CDR3 runs 16 residues. Germline CDR1 is SGHDT and CDR2 is YYEEEE. The CDR3 sequence is CASSFKPGTGTYEQYF. The DNA for the CDR3 is TGTGCCAGCAGCTTCAAACCCGGGACAGGGACATACGAGCAGTACTTC.

This clonotype was recorded a few times. The rearrangement joins TRBV12-3 or TRBV12-4 to TRBJ1-1; 7 nucleotides line up with TRBD1. Trimming cost V 6 bases and J 6 bases; bases outside gene matches: 16. CDR3 length: 16 amino acids. The CDR3 bases are TGTGCCAGCAGCCCCCAGGGGAGGGGGCACGACGCTGAAGCTTTCTTT. Protein product: CASSPQGRGHDAEAFF.

The chain recombines TRBV4-3 with TRBJ2-7; D possibly corresponds to TRBD2 (6 bases). Trimming pared 0 bases from V and 6 bases from J, leaving 9 bases between. The CDR3 contains 13 residues. Germline CDR1 LGHNA, CDR2 YSLEER. The CDR3 spells CASSQDKGGEQYF. DNA for the CDR3: TGCGCCAGCAGCCAAGATAAGGGAGGCGAGCAGTACTTC.

This clonotype was observed many times. The J gene is TRBJ2-3, the V gene TRBV6-5; 10 bases line up with TRBD2. Trimming at V came to 2 bases and at J to 7 bases, leaving 12 bases not matched to a gene. The CDR3 loop spans 17 amino acids. The germline gives CDR1 MNHEY, CDR2 SVGAGI. The CDR3 here is CASSYPARAGGYNTQYF. CDR3 sequence (DNA): TGTGCCAGCAGTTACCCCGCTCGAGCGGGGGGGTACAATACGCAGTATTTT.

This chain connects TRBV6-1 to TRBJ1-1, with 8 bases lining up with TRBD1. Looked up from germline, CDR1 is MNHNS and CDR2 is SASEGT. The CDR3 has 14 amino acids. Trimming cost V 5 bases and J 6 bases; bases outside gene matches: 8. CDR3 bases: TGTGCCAGCAGTTGGGACAGGAGGGGGGCTGAAGCTTTCTTT. It translates to CASSWDRRGAEAFF.

J is TRBJ2-5 and V is TRBV20-1, with 8 nucleotides matching TRBD1. This CDR3 comprises 14 residues. Germline values: CDR1 DFQATT, CDR2 SNEGSKA (reference sequence). V was pared by 2 bases and J by 5 bases, with 7 bases of the junction left unmatched. The CDR3 spells CSARPWTGSETQYF. DNA of the CDR3: TGCAGTGCTAGACCCTGGACAGGGTCTGAGACCCAGTACTTC.

The sample holds many counts of this clonotype. The genes are TRBV14 and TRBJ1-6; D uncertain. V dropped 4 bases and J dropped 10 bases, with 8 bases sitting between them. The CDR3 covers 12 residues. The germline V gene encodes CDR1 SGHDN and CDR2 FVKESK. The CDR3 spells CASSRLGSPLHF. The CDR3 bases are TGTGCCAGCAGCCGTTTAGGATCACCCCTCCACTTT.

This sequence joins TRBV7-8 and TRBJ2-2; 11 bases are a match to TRBD2. Germline loops: CDR1 SGHVS, CDR2 FQNEAQ. CDR3 length equals 17 residues. Trimming cost V 1 base and J 5 bases; bases outside gene matches: 6. The CDR3 reads CASSLVAGGPWTGELFF. CDR3 bases: TGTGCCAGCAGCTTAGTAGCGGGGGGGCCCTGGACCGGGGAGCTGTTTTTT. The variable domain in full, with the rest retrieved from reference TRBV7-8 and TRBJ2-2, is GAGVSQSPRYKVAKRGQDVALRCDPISGHVSLFWYQQALGQGPEFLTYFQNEAQLDKSGLPSDRFFAERPEGSVSTLKIQRTQQEDSAVYLCASSLVAGGPWTGELFFGEGSRLTVL.

The chain couples TRBV4-3 to TRBJ2-1; no clear D gene. V lost 1 base and J lost 0, with 10 bases in between. CDR1 and CDR2 from the germline V gene are LGHNA and YSLEER. This CDR3 spans 16 amino acids. The DNA of the CDR3 is TGCGCCAGCAGCCAAGTCGTGGGGTCCTCCTACAATGAGCAGTTCTTC. Its translation: CASSQVVGSSYNEQFF.

This clonotype was observed a few times. The chain couples TRBV7-2 to TRBJ1-1, with 7 bases that match TRBD1. V lost 1 base, J lost 7 bases, and 9 bases stayed unmatched. CDR3 size: 15 residues. The germline CDR1 and CDR2 sequences are SGHTA and FQGNSA. The CDR3 DNA is TGTGCCAGCAGCTTAGTCTTTGGGACAGCCGTTGAAGCTTTCTTT. It specifies CASSLVFGTAVEAFF.

Ten or more counts support this clonotype. The chain carries TRBV29-1 and TRBJ1-1, with D unclear. The V gene's germline CDR1 is SQVTM and CDR2 ANQGSEA. Deletions cut 1 base from V and 4 bases from J, with 10 bases between. The CDR3 has 13 amino acids. The CDR3 nucleotides read TGCAGCGTTGAAGTAGGCTTGGGCACTGAAGCTTTCTTT. Encoded protein: CSVEVGLGTEAFF.

This clonotype appeared a few times. The chain has TRBV19 and TRBJ1-2; D unresolved. Germline assignment: CDR1 LNHDA and CDR2 SQIVND (reference sequence). The CDR3 covers 13 residues. Trimming left V 0 bases short and J 11 bases short, with 13 bases between. CDR3 in amino acids: CASSIETLEAYTF. As DNA, the CDR3 is TGTGCCAGTAGTATAGAGACGCTCGAGGCGTACACCTTC.

The chain recombines TRBV20-1 with TRBJ2-3, with D tentatively TRBD2 (6 bases). This CDR3 is built from 14 residues. V lost 7 bases, J lost 7 bases, and 21 bases lay in between. In germline, CDR1 is DFQATT, CDR2 SNEGSKA (reference sequence). CDR3 in DNA: TGCAGTGGGAGGGTGTATGGTGACTTGTATACGCAGTATTTT. It yields the protein CSGRVYGDLYTQYF.

This chain uses TRBV5-4 with TRBJ2-7, with 7 positions matching TRBD2. The CDR3 has 12 residues. The germline gives CDR1 SGHNT, CDR2 YYREEE (reference sequence). The J segment lost 4 bases and the V segment lost 4 bases, leaving 2 bases of the junction unmatched. The CDR3 region has the DNA TGTGCCAGCAGCCTCGGGAGGTACGAGCAGTACTTC. Protein product: CASSLGRYEQYF.

This clonotype was seen a few times. The CDR3 sequence: CASSDRGGVNSPLHF. The CDR3 nucleotides read TGTGCCAGCAGTGACAGGGGGGGCGTGAATTCACCCCTCCACTTT. V usage is TRBV6-5 and J usage is TRBJ1-6; 9 positions agree with TRBD1. Germline V CDR1 and CDR2: MNHEY, SVGAGI. Trimming at V came to 5 bases and at J to 7 bases, leaving 6 bases not matched to a gene. The length of the CDR3 is 15 residues.

This clonotype was detected ten times or more. The chain recombines TRBV6-2 or TRBV6-3 with TRBJ2-7, with 8 bases that match TRBD1. With V trimmed by 4 bases and J by 2 bases, 13 bases remained unmatched. Germline V gives CDR1 MNHEY, CDR2 SVGEGT. The CDR3 runs to 17 residues. In DNA, the CDR3 is TGTGCCAGCAGTTCGCTACAGAGACAGGGGCGCACCTACGAGCAGTACTTC. This sequence encodes CASSSLQRQGRTYEQYF.

The V gene is TRBV7-2, the J gene TRBJ2-5; D is ambiguous. Germline CDR1 and CDR2: SGHTA and FQGNSA. Deletions cut 1 base from V and 5 bases from J, with 8 bases between. This CDR3 contains 13 residues. CDR3 loop: CASSLVGLETQYF. As DNA, the CDR3 is TGTGCCAGCAGCTTAGTGGGCCTGGAGACCCAGTACTTC.

The table lists this clonotype with a few counts. This sequence joins TRBV7-3 and TRBJ1-5, with D perhaps TRBD1 (5 bases). Germline V CDR1 and CDR2: SGHTA, FQGTGA. This CDR3 has 16 residues. Trimming shortened V by 1 base and J by 6 bases, and 16 bases separated the two germline ends. The chain's CDR3 is CASSLITGTQAQPQHF. The DNA for the CDR3 is TGTGCCAGCAGCTTAATTACAGGAACTCAGGCTCAGCCCCAGCATTTT.

This chain connects TRBV15 to TRBJ1-5, with unresolved D. V lost 0 bases and J lost 3, with 15 bases in between. Germline lookup yields CDR1 LNHNV and CDR2 YYDKDF (reference sequence). The CDR3 length is 17 residues. This CDR3 reads CATSRDQLGSPNQPQHF. The CDR3 DNA is TGTGCCACCAGCAGAGATCAGTTAGGGAGCCCCAATCAGCCCCAGCATTTT. The full variable domain, with the rest looked up from reference TRBV15 and TRBJ1-5, is DAMVIQNPRYQVTQFGKPVTLSCSQTLNHNVMYWYQQKSSQAPKLLFHYYDKDFNNEADTPDNFQSRRPNTSFCFLDIRSPGLGDTAMYLCATSRDQLGSPNQPQHFGDGTRLSIL.

This clonotype was seen more than once but under ten times. V and J are TRBV24-1 and TRBJ2-3; D is perhaps TRBD1 (5 bases). V lost 12 bases to trimming and J lost 2 bases, with 14 bases between them. The CDR3 has 13 residues. The germline gives CDR1 KGHDR, CDR2 SFDVKD. The chain's CDR3 is CAVSPTDTDTQYF. CDR3 DNA: TGTGCCGTCTCACCGACAGACACAGATACGCAGTATTTT.

This sequence joins TRBV18 and TRBJ1-1; a possible D gene is TRBD1 (5 bases). Germline CDR1 and CDR2: KGHSH and LQKENI. The length of the CDR3 is 17 residues. Deletions cut 2 bases from V and 5 bases from J, with 21 bases between. The CDR3, as DNA: TGTGCCAGCTCACCAGGGTTGCTAGGGGAAGGTAGAACTGAAGCTTTCTTT. Translating gives CASSPGLLGEGRTEAFF.

This chain's CDR3 is CASKRIRGDYTDTQYF. The CDR3 DNA follows: TGCGCCAGCAAACGTATACGGGGGGACTACACAGATACGCAGTATTTT. This chain uses TRBV5-1 with TRBJ2-3, with TRBD2 identical over 7 bases. The trim removed 6 bases at V and 2 bases at J, leaving 12 bases unmatched. Germline CDR1 is SGHRS and CDR2 is YFSETQ. The CDR3 is 16 amino acids.

The V gene is TRBV4-2, the J gene TRBJ2-2; 8 bases align to TRBD2. The junction had 5 bases not matched to a gene; V was cut back by 1 base and J by 1 base. CDR1 and CDR2 from the germline V gene are LGHNA and YNFKEQ. The CDR3 has 17 residues. As DNA, the CDR3 is TGTGCCAGCAGCCAAGTAGGCCTAGCGGGGAACACCGGGGAGCTGTTTTTT. Protein: CASSQVGLAGNTGELFF.

In its sample, this clonotype was seen a few times. This chain uses TRBV20-1 with TRBJ2-5, with 10 bases fitting TRBD2. Germline CDR1 reads DFQATT; CDR2 reads SNEGSKA (reference sequence). V was clipped by 3 bases and J by 3 bases; unmatched bases: 7. This CDR3 region has 15 residues. CDR3 nucleotide sequence: TGCAGTGCTAGTGGTCTAGCGGGGGAAGAAGAGACCCAGTACTTC. Residues: CSASGLAGEEETQYF.

The V and J genes are TRBV7-2 and TRBJ2-3; 12 positions agree with TRBD2. The V gene end was trimmed by 4 bases and the J gene end by 6 bases; junction bases not matched to a gene: 11. The CDR3 sequence is 17 residues long. Looked up from germline, CDR1 is SGHTA and CDR2 is FQGNSA. CDR3 sequence reads: CASSSPLAGGPRDTQYF. The CDR3 region has the DNA TGTGCCAGCAGCTCCCCCCTAGCGGGGGGGCCAAGGGATACGCAGTATTTT.

The gene calls are TRBV5-6 and TRBJ2-5; 7 bases line up with TRBD1. The germline CDR1 and CDR2 sequences are SGHDT and YYEEEE. After removal of 1 base from V and 0 bases from J, the junction contained 3 bases not matched to a gene. CDR3 length: 15 amino acids. CDR3 sequence (DNA): TGTGCCAGCAGCTTGAGGGGGCTGTACCAAGAGACCCAGTACTTC. Protein: CASSLRGLYQETQYF.

This clonotype was detected only a few times. The chain links TRBV30 to TRBJ1-6; TRBD1 agrees at 8 bases. This CDR3 spans 15 amino acids. With 3 bases clipped from V and 10 bases from J, the junction kept 11 bases outside the gene matches. Germline lookup yields CDR1 GTSNPN and CDR2 SVGIG (reference sequence). The CDR3 DNA reads as TGTGCCTGGAGCCTTCTGGACAGGGAAGACTCACCCCTCCACTTT. Amino acid sequence: CAWSLLDREDSPLHF.

This clonotype was observed many times. The gene calls are TRBV7-2 and TRBJ2-5, with D hard to call. CDR3 length: 11 residues. CDR1 SGHTA and CDR2 FQGNSA come from the germline V gene. Trimming pared 2 bases from V and 5 bases from J, leaving 3 bases between. CDR3 loop: CASSLMETQYF. In DNA form, the CDR3 reads TGTGCCAGCAGCTTAATGGAGACCCAGTACTTC.

V is TRBV5-4 and J is TRBJ2-5, with 10 bases identical to TRBD2. The CDR3 totals 16 residues. Trimming removed 4 bases from V and 1 base from J; junction bases left unmatched: 7. Germline V gene sequence: CDR1 SGHNT, CDR2 YYREEE (reference sequence). CDR3 in DNA: TGTGCCAGCAGCATCTCATCTAGCGGGGGCCAAGAGACCCAGTACTTC. It specifies CASSISSSGGQETQYF. The whole variable domain, filled in from reference TRBV5-4 and TRBJ2-5, reads ETGVTQSPTHLIKTRGQQVTLRCSSQSGHNTVSWYQQALGQGPQFIFQYYREEENGRGNFPPRFSGLQFPNYSSELNVNALELDDSALYLCASSISSSGGQETQYFGPGTRLLVL.

The chain recombines TRBV7-6 with TRBJ1-1; the D gene is possibly TRBD1 (5 bases). V was trimmed by 5 bases and J by 4 bases, leaving 17 bases between them. Germline values: CDR1 SGHVS, CDR2 FNYEAQ. The CDR3 totals 15 residues. The CDR3, as DNA: TGTGCCAGCAGCCGGGGCGGGGGTTCGGGCACTGAAGCTTTCTTT. It translates to CASSRGGGSGTEAFF. Full variable domain (rest looked up from reference TRBV7-6 and TRBJ1-1): GAGVSQSPRYKVTKRGQDVALRCDPISGHVSLYWYRQALGQGPEFLTYFNYEAQQDKSGLPNDRFSAERPEGSISTLTIQRTEQRDSAMYRCASSRGGGSGTEAFFGQGTRLTVV.

The J gene is TRBJ2-7, the V gene TRBV27; 8 bases align to TRBD1. The CDR3 length is 13 residues. Germline V gene lookup returns CDR1 MNHEY and CDR2 SMNVEV (reference sequence). V lost 5 bases and J lost 6; bases outside the gene matches: 6. The CDR3 DNA follows: TGTGCCAGCAGTCTCACAGGGGGTAGCGAGCAGTACGTC. Protein product: CASSLTGGSEQYV.